The clone carrying this T cell receptor (beta chain) has only one observation. A much bigger clone sits one base away, suggesting this may be a read error. MiXCR was run by TCRdb on the RT-PCR reads, yielding one entry per CDR3 protein. The repertoire includes fewer than 250,000 distinct CDR3 sequences, around 14% of them detected once, and about a quarter sits in the top ten. This specimen belongs to a study of response to subunit inactivated influenza vaccine. Per germline, CDR1 SQVTM and CDR2 ANQGSEA. The CDR3 is 13 residues long. The sequence was collected from a man aged 50 to 59 who received an inactivated influenza vaccine. The sample in question was CD8+ T cells sorted from PBMCs, obtained about 5 days after vaccination. The chain joins TRBV29-1 to TRBJ2-7; TRBD1 might be the D (5 bases). The CDR3 region has the DNA TGCAGCGTCCCAGGGTTAGGTGGCTACGAGCGGTACTTC. Protein sequence: CSVPGLGGYERYF.